This entry features one TCR beta chain sequence. Its cognate antigen is unknown. The repertoire was sequenced with immunoSEQ multiplex PCR; TCRdb's copy has only in-frame clones and lacks some. The sample lists 65,000 to 80,000 clones, 94% occurring once. From germline, CDR1 is SGDLS and CDR2 YYNGEE. The CDR3 is 16 amino acids. V dropped 2 bases and J dropped 5; count of bases not matched to a gene: 9. The data were obtained in a study of cytomegalovirus exposure and HLA in healthy donors. Study in general: A later analysis reported the same platform for the 100 to 150 validation repertoires and the approximately 640 first-cohort repertoires. Study-level points and caveats: The authors confirmed in vitro that three CMV-associated chains were specific for CMV antigens. Subsequent analysis found a tendency for first-cohort TCR clusters to co-occur within the 120 or so validation repertoires.

The clonotype comes from a woman aged 18-29 years in good health and CMV-seronegative. The chain carries TRBV9 and TRBJ2-5; 10 bases map to TRBD2. Material for sequencing was PBMCs. CDR3 sequence (DNA): TGTGCCAGCAGCGTTAGAAGCGGGGGGGCCGAGGAGACCCAGTACTTC. Protein: CASSVRSGGAEETQYF.